This entry lists 9 T cell receptor beta chains sequenced from one sample in a study of beta chain features in type 1 diabetes. Reverse transcribing all isolated RNA meant expressed TCRB transcripts were sequenced. The assay was immunoSEQ multiplex PCR, and TCRdb's table has in-frame clones only and misses some. The repertoire holds about 160,000 clones, with approximately 9.9% as singletons. The specimen sequenced was central memory CD4+ T cells from blood. These receptors were collected from a woman between 18 and 29 years old in good health.

This clone was seen many times. The CDR3 DNA follows: TGTGCCACCAAAGACAGGGGGCTTGGCACCGGGGAGCTGTTTTTT. It translates to CATKDRGLGTGELFF. V is TRBV5-8 and J is TRBJ2-2, with TRBD1 matching 10 bases. Germline-derived CDR1 and CDR2 are SGHTS and YDEGEE. This CDR3 region has 15 residues. The V and J ends lost 9 bases and 4 bases, in that order; junction bases with no gene match: 9.

This clone appeared a few times. The chain combines TRBV30 with TRBJ1-1; maybe TRBD1 (6 bases). The CDR3 has 13 residues. Germline V lookup: CDR1 GTSNPN, CDR2 SVGIG (reference sequence). V shed 5 bases and J shed 7 bases, with 17 bases lying between them. The chain's CDR3 is CAWSPRRGGEAFF. The CDR3 region has the DNA TGTGCCTGGTCCCCTCGGAGGGGGGGTGAAGCTTTCTTT.

In this sample, this clone turned up a few times. The chain combines TRBV5-1 with TRBJ2-5, with 9 bases identical to TRBD1. The closer fit of TRBJ2-7 to the DNA end suggests the J call may be wrong. Germline V gene lookup returns CDR1 SGHRS and CDR2 YFSETQ. The CDR3 length is 14 residues. CDR3 in DNA: TGCGCCAGCAGCCCTGAGACAGGGGGAAGCGAGCAGTACTTC. This sequence encodes CASSPETGGSEQYF.

This clone turned up a few times. The chain is built from TRBV4-2 and TRBJ2-1, with D possibly TRBD2 on 6 matching bases. Trimming left V 2 bases short and J 6 bases short, with 11 bases between. The V gene's germline CDR1 is LGHNA and CDR2 YNFKEQ. The CDR3 loop spans 14 amino acids. CDR3 loop: CASSQLASVNEQFF. CDR3 nucleotide sequence: TGTGCCAGCAGCCAACTCGCTAGCGTCAATGAGCAGTTCTTC.

This clone was seen a few times. This chain links TRBV30 with TRBJ2-3; D is possibly TRBD1 (6 bases). The V end was cut by 5 bases, the J end by 0 bases, with 9 bases between. The germline CDR1 and CDR2 sequences are GTSNPN and SVGIG (reference sequence). This CDR3 has 13 residues. The CDR3: CAWGTTSTDTQYF. In nucleotides, the CDR3 is TGTGCCTGGGGGACAACTAGCACAGATACGCAGTATTTT.

The chain couples TRBV11-2 to TRBJ1-5; D is uncertain. V shed 0 bases and J shed 5 bases, with 5 bases lying between them. The germline gives CDR1 SGHAT, CDR2 FQNNGV. The CDR3 is made up of 13 amino acids. In nucleotides, the CDR3 is TGTGCCAGCAGCTTAGATCTCCATCAGCCCCAGCATTTT. It specifies CASSLDLHQPQHF.

This clone was counted only a few times. J is TRBJ2-6 and V is TRBV2; no clear D. The CDR3 has 16 residues. The germline gives CDR1 SNHLY, CDR2 FYNNEI. V was trimmed by 1 base and J by 0 bases, leaving 7 bases between them. CDR3 nucleotides: TGTGCCAGCAGTGAAGAATCTCTCTCTGGGGCCAACGTCCTGACTTTC. Translation gives CASSEESLSGANVLTF. The whole variable domain, filled in from reference TRBV2 and TRBJ2-6, reads EPEVTQTPSHQVTQMGQEVILRCVPISNHLYFYWYRQILGQKVEFLVSFYNNEISEKSEIFDDQFSVERPDGSNFTLKIRSTKLEDSAMYFCASSEESLSGANVLTFGAGSRLTVL.

This clone was counted only a few times. The rearrangement joins TRBV6-5 to TRBJ2-7, with 9 bases lining up with TRBD1. Losses at the gene ends were 6 bases for V and 4 bases for J; bases not matched to a gene: 4. From germline, CDR1 is MNHEY and CDR2 SVGAGI. This CDR3 has 13 amino acids. The CDR3 DNA is TGTGCCAGCAGGCCGGGACAGGGTTACGAGCAGTACTTC. This sequence encodes CASRPGQGYEQYF.

Only a few counts were recorded for this clone. This chain joins TRBV11-2 and TRBJ1-4; 7 nucleotides agree with TRBD1. Germline trimming cut 5 bases from V and 8 bases from J; bases unmatched to any gene: 14. The germline gives CDR1 SGHAT, CDR2 FQNNGV. This CDR3 is built from 16 residues. The CDR3: CASSPTIGQAGEKLFF. The DNA of the CDR3 is TGTGCCAGCAGCCCTACCATTGGACAGGCGGGGGAAAAACTGTTTTTT. The full variable domain, with the rest looked up from reference TRBV11-2 and TRBJ1-4, is EAGVAQSPRYKIIEKRQSVAFWCNPISGHATLYWYQQILGQGPKLLIQFQNNGVVDDSQLPKDRFSAERLKGVDSTLKIQPAKLEDSAVYLCASSPTIGQAGEKLFFGSGTQLSVL.